A selection of T cell receptor beta chains follows, all from one sample in a study of blood T cell repertoires in COVID-19. Method: immunoSEQ multiplex PCR; TCRdb's copy keeps in-frame clones and lacks some. The sample yields 200,000 to 250,000 clones, approximately 78% seen once. Sample: peripheral blood. These receptors all stem from a woman aged 70-85 years with COVID-19, enrolled during active disease. CDR3s include the opening cysteine and the closing phenylalanine or tryptophan. Fields, in order: J gene, D gene, clone size, V gene, CDR3 DNA, CDR3 protein. A D gene is named only where the DNA matches it firmly. Rows give clone size only sometimes, using once, few, many, or a class for an expanded clone.

TRBJ2-1 NA NA TRBV5-1 TGCGCCAGCAGCCGAGCCGGGCGGGCGGGCTCCTACAATGAGCAGTTCTTC CASSRAGRAGSYNEQFF
TRBJ2-5 TRBD1 many TRBV4-1 TGCGCCAGCAGCCAAGACCTCCCTACAGGGGGCGGGGAGACCCAGTACTTC CASSQDLPTGGGETQYF
TRBJ2-5 TRBD1 NA TRBV5-1 TGCGCCAGCAGCCTGACAGGGGCAGAGACCCAGTACTTC CASSLTGAETQYF
TRBJ1-5 NA NA TRBV2 TGTGCCAGCAGTGAGGGCCCGGTTCAGCCCCAGCATTTT CASSEGPVQPQHF
TRBJ2-6 NA NA TRBV14 TGTGCCAGCAGCGGGGGGACAGCGCCTACTGGGGCCAACGTCCTGACTTTC CASSGGTAPTGANVLTF
TRBJ2-3 NA NA TRBV5-1 TGCGCCAGCAGCTCCGGGACACAAACCACAGATACGCAGTATTTT CASSSGTQTTDTQYF
TRBJ1-4 NA few TRBV28 TGTGCCAGCAGGGGGAGGCGGCGGGGTAATGAAAAACTGTTTTTT CASRGRRRGNEKLFF
TRBJ1-1 NA NA TRBV2 TGTGCCAGCAGTGCAGCGGCGGGAGCCACTGAAGCTTTCTTT CASSAAAGATEAFF
TRBJ1-5 NA once TRBV19 TGTGCCAGTAGCCCGGGGGGGGGAAGGACCCAGCATTTT CASSPGGGRTQHF
TRBJ2-2 NA NA TRBV7-2 TGTGCCAGCAGCTTACTCCCGCTAGCGAACACCGGGGAGCTGTTTTTT CASSLLPLANTGELFF
TRBJ2-6 NA NA TRBV20-1 TGCAGTGCTAGTCCCTCGGGGGACTCTGGGGCCAACGTCCTGACTTTC CSASPSGDSGANVLTF
TRBJ1-2 NA NA TRBV28 TGTGCCAGCAGTTTAGGAGTGGCCGTCTATGGCTACACCTTC CASSLGVAVYGYTF
TRBJ2-3 NA NA TRBV9 TGTGCCAGCAGCCCACGGGGGTCTAGCACAGATACGCAGTATTTT CASSPRGSSTDTQYF
TRBJ2-7 NA NA TRBV7-9 TGTGCCAGCAGCCCGACAGGTCAGGGGTACGAGCAGTACTTC CASSPTGQGYEQYF
TRBJ2-2 NA once TRBV5-1 TGCGCCAGCAGCTTGCCGCAGGGTAACACCGGGGAGCTGTTTTTT CASSLPQGNTGELFF
TRBJ2-1 TRBD2 NA TRBV27 TGTGCCAGCACCATTAGCGGGAGGTCCAATGAGCAGTTCTTC CASTISGRSNEQFF
TRBJ2-1 NA NA TRBV5-5 TGTGCCAGCAGCTTATTAGCTGGCGTTTTCGATGAGCAGTTCTTC CASSLLAGVFDEQFF
TRBJ2-7 TRBD2 NA TRBV27 TGTGCCAGCAGTTCCTTAGCGGGAGGAACCTACGAGCAGTACTTC CASSSLAGGTYEQYF
TRBJ1-3 TRBD1 many TRBV11-3 TGTGCCAGCAGCCGGAATGACAGGGGCTCTGGAAACACCATATATTTT CASSRNDRGSGNTIYF
TRBJ2-1 TRBD2 few TRBV6-1 TGTGCCAGCAGTGACCTAGCGGGTAACAACAATGAGCAGTTCTTC CASSDLAGNNNEQFF
TRBJ1-5 NA NA TRBV28 TGTGCCAGCAGTTTACGGGGTTACAATCAGCCCCAGCATTTT CASSLRGYNQPQHF
TRBJ2-1 NA NA TRBV19 TGTGCCAGTAGTATGGGCGACAGTGAGCAGTTCTTC CASSMGDSEQFF
TRBJ1-6 NA NA TRBV6-5 TGTGCCAGCAGATCACAGGGACCCCTCCACTTT CASRSQGPLHF
TRBJ1-1 NA NA TRBV3-1/TRBV3-2 TGTGCCAGCAGCCAAGATCTCGGGAACACTGAAGCTTTCTTT CASSQDLGNTEAFF
TRBJ1-4 TRBD1 few TRBV6-5 TGTGCCAGCAGACAGGGGGCTCGCGATGAAAAACTGTTTTTT CASRQGARDEKLFF
TRBJ2-1 NA NA TRBV5-4 TGTGCCAGCAGCTACACTAGCAATGAGCAGTTCTTC CASSYTSNEQFF
TRBJ2-3 TRBD2 few TRBV5-3 TGTGCCAGAACCCTCCGAGAGGGACTAGCGGGAAAAGATACGCAGTATTTT CARTLREGLAGKDTQYF
TRBJ2-3 NA NA TRBV7-3 TGTGCCAGCAGCTTAGGCCAGATTAGCACAGATACGCAGTATTTT CASSLGQISTDTQYF
TRBJ1-1 NA NA TRBV16 TGTGCCAGCAGCCAAGTCTATGGGGGCGAAGCTTTCTTT CASSQVYGGEAFF
TRBJ2-1 NA NA TRBV11-2 TGTGCCAGCAGCTTAGTGGAGTCTACCATCTTTTCGAATGAGCAGTTCTTC CASSLVESTIFSNEQFF
TRBJ2-3 NA NA TRBV5-4 TGTGCCAGCAGCTTGGATGCGGGTGCAGATACGCAGTATTTT CASSLDAGADTQYF
TRBJ2-1 TRBD2 NA TRBV28 TGTGCCAGCAGTTTCTCCGGGAGGGCCCGTAATGAGCAGTTCTTC CASSFSGRARNEQFF
TRBJ2-1 TRBD1 NA TRBV11-3 TGTGCCAGCAGTTCAGGGGGTTCCTACAATGAGCAGTTCTTC CASSSGGSYNEQFF
TRBJ2-7 TRBD1 once TRBV6-2/TRBV6-3 TGTGCCAGCAGTCGTACCGGGACAGGATACGAGCAGTACTTC CASSRTGTGYEQYF
TRBJ1-1 NA NA TRBV5-1 TGCGCCAGCAGCTTGGCAGGGCTAGGGAACACTGAAGCTTTCTTT CASSLAGLGNTEAFF
TRBJ1-5 TRBD1 once TRBV18 TGTGCCAGCTCACCGGGACAGGGGAAACTGGGGCCCCAGCATTTT CASSPGQGKLGPQHF
TRBJ1-2 NA NA TRBV12-3/TRBV12-4 TGTGCCAGCAGTCCCTGGGAGCGAGGCTACACCTTC CASSPWERGYTF
TRBJ2-3 NA NA TRBV29-1 TGCAGCGCAGAGATATACACAGATACGCAGTATTTT CSAEIYTDTQYF
TRBJ1-5 NA NA TRBV10-3 TGTGCCATCAGTGAGACTCGAGGGTTGATTAATCAGCCCCAGCATTTT CAISETRGLINQPQHF
TRBJ1-2 TRBD1 NA TRBV11-3 TGTGCCAGCAGCTTATCGCAGGGGGCTTCGGGAGGCTACACCTTC CASSLSQGASGGYTF
TRBJ2-7 TRBD1 NA TRBV11-2 TGTGCCAGCACCTGGGGGACAGTGGCTTCTCTCGGGGACGAGCAGTACTTC CASTWGTVASLGDEQYF
TRBJ2-1 TRBD2 once TRBV19 TGTGCCAGTAGTATAGATTTTGGCGGGAGGGGGGATGAGCAGTTCTTC CASSIDFGGRGDEQFF
TRBJ1-1 TRBD1 NA TRBV28 TGTGCCAGCAGGGGGATCGGACAGGGGAAGACTGAAGCTTTCTTT CASRGIGQGKTEAFF
TRBJ2-1 TRBD2 NA TRBV28 TGTGCCAGCAGTTTTGCAACTAGCGGGAGTCGGGTCAATGAGCAGTTCTTC CASSFATSGSRVNEQFF
TRBJ2-5 TRBD2 NA TRBV7-2 TGTGCCAGCAGCTTATCTACTAGCGGGGGACAAGAGACCCAGTACTTC CASSLSTSGGQETQYF
TRBJ2-2 NA NA TRBV4-2 TGTGCCAGCAGCCAAGTCTTGTCGAGGTCCCCGGGCACCGGGGAGCTGTTTTTT CASSQVLSRSPGTGELFF
TRBJ1-2 TRBD1 NA TRBV30 TGTGCCTGGACCCTAGACAGGGTAAAGGGTGGCTACACCTTC CAWTLDRVKGGYTF
TRBJ2-6 NA NA TRBV4-2 TGTGCCAGCAGCCAAGATACGGCGGGATGGAGTTCGAGCTCTGGGGCCAACGTCCTGACTTTC CASSQDTAGWSSSSGANVLTF
TRBJ2-1 TRBD2 NA TRBV27 TGTGCCAGCAGTCCCCGGACTAGCAGGTACAATGAGCAGTTCTTC CASSPRTSRYNEQFF
TRBJ1-2 TRBD1 once TRBV6-5 TGTGCCAGCAGCCGGGACAGCAACTATGGCTACACCTTC CASSRDSNYGYTF